This T cell receptor (beta chain) was identified during a study of blood T cell repertoires in COVID-19. About the research overall: There were acute and convalescent COVID-19 samples, and they came from the United States, Italy and Spain. The analysed material was cDNA or gDNA that came from T cells, B-cell-depleted T cells, or PBMCs.

This table comes from immunoSEQ multiplex PCR, and its TCRdb copy is limited to in-frame clones, with some not included. The sample records about 11,000 clones, around 91% being singletons. This clone was seen just once. Sequencing was performed on peripheral blood. The source is a human donor in a cohort sampled during active COVID-19.

The DNA of the CDR3 is TGTGCCAGCAGTCCAAGGACAGGTGCGAACACTGAAGCTTTCTTT. Its protein product is CASSPRTGANTEAFF. The gene calls are TRBV27 and TRBJ1-1, with TRBD1 matching 7 bases. The CDR3 spans 15 residues. V dropped 5 bases and J dropped 1; count of bases not matched to a gene: 7. CDR1 and CDR2 (germline): MNHEY, SMNVEV (reference sequence).